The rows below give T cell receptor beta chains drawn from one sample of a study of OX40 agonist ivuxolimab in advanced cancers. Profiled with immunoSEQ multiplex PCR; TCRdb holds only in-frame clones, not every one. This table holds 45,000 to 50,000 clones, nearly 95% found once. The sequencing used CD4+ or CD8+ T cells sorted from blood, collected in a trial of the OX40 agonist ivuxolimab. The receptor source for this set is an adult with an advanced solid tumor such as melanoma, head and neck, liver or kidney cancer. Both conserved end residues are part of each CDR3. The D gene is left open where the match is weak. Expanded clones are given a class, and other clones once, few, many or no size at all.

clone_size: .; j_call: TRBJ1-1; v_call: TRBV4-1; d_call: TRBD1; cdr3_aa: CASSQEGQGNTEAFF; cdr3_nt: TGCGCCAGCAGCCAGGAGGGACAGGGAAACACTGAAGCTTTCTTT
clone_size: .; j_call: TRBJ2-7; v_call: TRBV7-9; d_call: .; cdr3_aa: CASSPPDGRRFDEQYF; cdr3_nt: TGTGCCAGCAGCCCCCCGGACGGCCGTCGATTTGACGAGCAGTACTTC
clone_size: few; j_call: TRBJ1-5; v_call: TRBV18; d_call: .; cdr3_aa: CASSPSWRNYSNQPQHF; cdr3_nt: TGTGCCAGCTCACCTTCTTGGCGCAATTATAGCAATCAGCCCCAGCATTTT
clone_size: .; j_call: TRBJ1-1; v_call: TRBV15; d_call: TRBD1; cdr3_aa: CATSPMTGGGMNTEAFF; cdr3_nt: TGTGCCACCAGCCCAATGACAGGGGGAGGTATGAACACTGAAGCTTTCTTT
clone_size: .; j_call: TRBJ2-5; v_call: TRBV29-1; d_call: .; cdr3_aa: CSVVGRQQETQYF; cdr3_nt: TGCAGCGTTGTGGGACGTCAACAAGAGACCCAGTACTTC
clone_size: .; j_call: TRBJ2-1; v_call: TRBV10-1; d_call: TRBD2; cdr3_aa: CASSESRGLAGGSSFYNEQFF; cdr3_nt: TGCGCCAGCAGTGAGTCGAGAGGGCTAGCGGGGGGCAGCTCATTCTACAATGAGCAGTTCTTC
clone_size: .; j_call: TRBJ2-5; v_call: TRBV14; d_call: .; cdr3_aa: CASSPGGLETQYF; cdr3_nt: TGTGCCAGCAGCCCCGGGGGTCTGGAGACCCAGTACTTC
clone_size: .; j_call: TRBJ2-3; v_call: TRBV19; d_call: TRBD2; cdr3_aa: CASSMTSGVYTDTQYF; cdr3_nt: TGTGCCAGTAGTATGACTAGCGGGGTTTACACAGATACGCAGTATTTT
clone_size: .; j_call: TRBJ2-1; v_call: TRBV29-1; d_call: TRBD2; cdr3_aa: CSVGEGGGYNEQFF; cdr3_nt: TGCAGCGTTGGGGAGGGCGGGGGTTACAATGAGCAGTTCTTC
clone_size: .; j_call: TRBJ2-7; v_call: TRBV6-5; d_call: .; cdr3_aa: CASSTNYGYEQYF; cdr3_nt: TGTGCCAGCAGTACCAACTACGGTTACGAGCAGTACTTC
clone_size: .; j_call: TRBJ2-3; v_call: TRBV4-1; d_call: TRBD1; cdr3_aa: CASSQAQGGADTQYF; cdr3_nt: TGCGCCAGCAGCCAAGCACAGGGGGGAGCAGATACGCAGTATTTT
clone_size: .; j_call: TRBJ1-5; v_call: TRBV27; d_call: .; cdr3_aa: CASSFSGVNQPQHF; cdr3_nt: TGTGCCAGCAGTTTTTCTGGAGTAAATCAGCCCCAGCATTTT
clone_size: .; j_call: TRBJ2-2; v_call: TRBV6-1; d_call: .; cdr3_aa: CASSEGLTARSGELFF; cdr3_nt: TGTGCCAGCAGTGAAGGGCTCACCGCTCGATCCGGGGAGCTGTTTTTT
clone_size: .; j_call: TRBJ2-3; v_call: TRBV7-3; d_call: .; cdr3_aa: CASSPGTILPGTDTQYF; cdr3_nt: TGTGCCAGCAGCCCCGGGACAATACTTCCTGGCACAGATACGCAGTATTTT
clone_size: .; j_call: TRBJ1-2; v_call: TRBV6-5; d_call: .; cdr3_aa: CASSYSGGGYTF; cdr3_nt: TGTGCCAGCAGTTACTCTGGCGGTGGCTACACCTTC
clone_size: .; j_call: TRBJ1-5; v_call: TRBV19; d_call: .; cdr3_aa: CASSMGSRQPQHF; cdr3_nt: TGTGCCAGTAGTATGGGTTCGCGGCAGCCCCAGCATTTT
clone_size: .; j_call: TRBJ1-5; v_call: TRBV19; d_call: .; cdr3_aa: CASSIGYQPQHF; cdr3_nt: TGTGCCAGTAGTATCGGATATCAGCCCCAGCATTTT
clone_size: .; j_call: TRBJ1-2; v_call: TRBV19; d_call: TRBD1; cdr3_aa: CASYRGGYGYTF; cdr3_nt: TGTGCCAGCTACAGGGGCGGCTATGGCTACACCTTC
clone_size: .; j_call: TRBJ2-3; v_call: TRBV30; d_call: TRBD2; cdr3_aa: CAWSVRPSGGTDTQYF; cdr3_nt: TGTGCCTGGAGTGTACGGCCTAGCGGGGGTACAGATACGCAGTATTTT
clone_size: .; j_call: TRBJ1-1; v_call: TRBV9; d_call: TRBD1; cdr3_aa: CASSVGGTGGRDTEAFF; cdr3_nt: TGTGCCAGCAGCGTAGGTGGGACAGGGGGCAGGGACACTGAAGCTTTCTTT
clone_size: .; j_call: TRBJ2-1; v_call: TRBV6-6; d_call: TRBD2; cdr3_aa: CASSPTTSGDRDEQFF; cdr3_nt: TGTGCCAGCAGTCCGACGACTAGCGGCGATAGAGATGAGCAGTTCTTC
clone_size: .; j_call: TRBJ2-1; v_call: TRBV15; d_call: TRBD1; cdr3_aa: CATSTDRGYNEQFF; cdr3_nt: TGTGCCACCAGCACCGACAGGGGTTACAATGAGCAGTTCTTC
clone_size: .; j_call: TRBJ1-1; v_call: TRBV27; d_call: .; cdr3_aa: CASTFTPRGSEIHAEAFF; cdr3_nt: TGTGCCAGCACCTTTACGCCGCGGGGCTCGGAGATTCACGCTGAAGCTTTCTTT
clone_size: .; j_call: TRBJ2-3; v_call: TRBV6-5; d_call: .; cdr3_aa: CASSLPGSSDTQYF; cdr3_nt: TGTGCCAGCAGTCTTCCAGGGAGTTCAGATACGCAGTATTTT
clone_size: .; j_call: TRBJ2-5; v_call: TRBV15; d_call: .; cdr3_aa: CATSTSRKVQETQYF; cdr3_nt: TGTGCCACCAGCACCAGTAGAAAAGTCCAAGAGACCCAGTACTTC
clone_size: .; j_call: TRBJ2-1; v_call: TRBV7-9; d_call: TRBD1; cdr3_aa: CASSQDREGGEQFF; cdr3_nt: TGTGCCAGCAGCCAAGACAGGGAAGGCGGAGAGCAGTTCTTC
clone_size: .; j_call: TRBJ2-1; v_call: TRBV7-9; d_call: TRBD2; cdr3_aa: CASSPLAGSPYNEQFF; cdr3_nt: TGTGCCAGCAGCCCTCTAGCGGGCAGCCCCTACAATGAGCAGTTCTTC
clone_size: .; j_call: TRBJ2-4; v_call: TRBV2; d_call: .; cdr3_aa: CASSGPGKNIQYF; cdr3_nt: TGTGCCAGCAGTGGGCCAGGAAAAAACATTCAGTACTTC
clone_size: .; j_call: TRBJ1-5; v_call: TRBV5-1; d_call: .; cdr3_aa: CASSPDSYSNQPQHF; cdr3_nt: TGCGCCAGCAGCCCCGACAGCTATAGCAATCAGCCCCAGCATTTT
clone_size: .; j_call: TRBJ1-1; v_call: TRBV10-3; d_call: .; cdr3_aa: CAISDLDSLNTEAFF; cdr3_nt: TGTGCCATCAGTGACTTGGACAGTTTGAACACTGAAGCTTTCTTT
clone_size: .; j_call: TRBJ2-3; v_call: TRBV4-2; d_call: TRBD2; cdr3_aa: CASSGSGGTDTQYF; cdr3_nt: TGTGCCAGCAGCGGGAGCGGGGGCACAGATACGCAGTATTTT
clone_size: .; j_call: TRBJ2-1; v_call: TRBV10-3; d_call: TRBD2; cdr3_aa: CAISTQTSGGANEQFF; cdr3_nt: TGTGCCATCAGTACTCAAACTAGCGGGGGGGCCAATGAGCAGTTCTTC
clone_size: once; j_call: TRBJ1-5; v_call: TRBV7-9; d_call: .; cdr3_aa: CASAPRDSNQPQHF; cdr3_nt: TGTGCCAGCGCCCCACGGGACAGCAATCAGCCCCAGCATTTT
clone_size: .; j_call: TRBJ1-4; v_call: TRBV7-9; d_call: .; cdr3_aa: CASSSAARYEKLFF; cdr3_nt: TGTGCCAGCAGCTCAGCGGCCCGCTATGAAAAACTGTTTTTT
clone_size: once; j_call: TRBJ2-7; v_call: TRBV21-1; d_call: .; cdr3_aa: CASLSQGAHEQYF; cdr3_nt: TGTGCCAGCCTTTCTCAGGGGGCCCACGAGCAGTACTTC
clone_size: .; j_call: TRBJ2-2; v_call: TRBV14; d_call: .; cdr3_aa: CASSQRSRDTSLTGELFF; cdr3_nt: TGTGCCAGCAGCCAAAGATCCCGGGACACCTCTCTCACCGGGGAGCTGTTTTTT
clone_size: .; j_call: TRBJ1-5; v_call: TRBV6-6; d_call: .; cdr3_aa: CASSYSADSNQPQHF; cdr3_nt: TGTGCCAGCAGTTACTCGGCGGATAGCAATCAGCCCCAGCATTTT
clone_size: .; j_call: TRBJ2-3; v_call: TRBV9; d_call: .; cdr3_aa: CASSVEPGGSTDTQYF; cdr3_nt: TGTGCCAGCAGCGTAGAGCCCGGGGGTAGCACAGATACGCAGTATTTT
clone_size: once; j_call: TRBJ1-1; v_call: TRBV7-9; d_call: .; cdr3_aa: CASSLPGSREAFF; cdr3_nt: TGTGCCAGCAGCTTACCGGGGAGTCGTGAAGCTTTCTTT
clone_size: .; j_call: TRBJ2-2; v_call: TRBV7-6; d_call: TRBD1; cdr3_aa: CASSLVGQGPGELFF; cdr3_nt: TGTGCCAGCAGCTTAGTGGGACAGGGTCCCGGGGAGCTGTTTTTT
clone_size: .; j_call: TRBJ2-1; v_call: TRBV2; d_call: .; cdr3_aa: CASRVNPRDHYNEQFF; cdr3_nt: TGTGCCAGCAGAGTCAACCCCAGGGACCACTACAATGAGCAGTTCTTC
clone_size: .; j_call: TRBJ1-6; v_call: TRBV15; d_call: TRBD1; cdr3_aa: CATSTRQGIAYNSPLHF; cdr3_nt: TGTGCCACCAGCACCAGACAGGGGATTGCCTATAATTCACCCCTCCACTTT
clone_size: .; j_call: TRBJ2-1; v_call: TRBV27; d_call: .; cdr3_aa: CASSPGTNEQFF; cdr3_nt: TGTGCCAGCAGTCCCGGAACTAATGAGCAGTTCTTC
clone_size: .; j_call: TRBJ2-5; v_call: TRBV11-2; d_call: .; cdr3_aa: CASSLPVQETQYF; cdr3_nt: TGTGCCAGCAGCTTACCAGTTCAAGAGACCCAGTACTTC
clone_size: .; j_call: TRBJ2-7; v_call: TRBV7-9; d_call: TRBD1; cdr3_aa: CASSAPGQGSYEQYF; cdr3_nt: TGTGCCAGCAGCGCCCCGGGACAGGGCTCCTACGAGCAGTACTTC
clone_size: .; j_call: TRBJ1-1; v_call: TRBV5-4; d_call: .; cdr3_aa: CASSFGHTEAFF; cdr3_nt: TGTGCCAGCAGCTTCGGCCACACTGAAGCTTTCTTT
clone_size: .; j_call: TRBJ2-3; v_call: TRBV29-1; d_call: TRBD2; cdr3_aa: CSATGLGTDTQYF; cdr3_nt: TGCAGCGCCACGGGACTAGGGACAGATACGCAGTATTTT
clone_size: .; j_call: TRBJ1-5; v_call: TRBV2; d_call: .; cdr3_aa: CASRPLNQPQHF; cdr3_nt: TGTGCCAGCAGGCCCCTGAATCAGCCCCAGCATTTT